This T cell receptor beta chain was documented in a study of T cells after yellow fever vaccination. This clonotype was seen at least ten times. Its specificity is unknown. One entry per CDR3 protein results from TCRdb running MiXCR on the 5' RACE reads. The sample shows more than 200,000 distinct CDR3 sequences, approximately 3.5% of them seen only once. The V gene lost 2 bases and the J gene lost 1 base, with 8 bases spanning the gap. This CDR3 is built from 14 residues. Germline CDR1 is SGHTA and CDR2 is FQGNSA. The study, taken as a whole, reports: Few clonotypes appeared in both CD4 and CD8 compartments.

The chain joins TRBV7-2 to TRBJ2-5; D is undetermined. The sample consisted of PBMCs, taken 15 days after the yellow fever booster vaccination. The receptor comes from a man between 18 and 35 years old who received the YFV17D yellow fever vaccine. CDR3 coding DNA: TGTGCCAGCAGCTTATCCTGGTCCCAAGAGACCCAGTACTTC. Its translation is CASSLSWSQETQYF. The variable domain in full, with the rest retrieved from reference TRBV7-2 and TRBJ2-5, is GAGVSQSPSNKVTEKGKDVELRCDPISGHTALYWYRQSLGQGLEFLIYFQGNSAPDKSGLPSDRFSAERTGGSVSTLTIQRTQQEDSAVYLCASSLSWSQETQYFGPGTRLLVL.